Following are 26 T cell receptor beta chains from one sample sequenced in a study of cytomegalovirus exposure and HLA in healthy donors. PCR used 60 Vbeta primers and 13 Jbeta primers. TCRdb's copy holds only in-frame clones and misses some; the assay was immunoSEQ multiplex PCR. The top ten clones hold roughly 2.1% of a sample with about 160,000 clones, around four fifths of them seen once. Sample: PBMCs. The receptors were sampled from a man in his late teens or twenties in good health and CMV-seronegative.

The chain is built from TRBV28 and TRBJ2-3, with D perhaps TRBD2 (6 bases). CDR1 is MDHEN, CDR2 SYDVKM, per germline. This CDR3 comprises 15 residues. Trimming left V 6 bases short and J 2 bases short, with 15 bases between. This chain's CDR3 is CASSPPGLLTDTQYF. As DNA, the CDR3 is TGTGCCAGCAGCCCTCCGGGACTCCTCACAGATACGCAGTATTTT.

The V and J genes are TRBV5-6 and TRBJ2-3, with D uncertain. V lost 2 bases, J lost 3 bases, and 16 bases lay in between. Germline V CDR1 and CDR2: SGHDT, YYEEEE. The CDR3 extends over 16 amino acids. The CDR3 coding sequence is TGTGCCAGCAGCTTCCCGACTGCTCTAAAGACAGATACGCAGTATTTT. Its protein product is CASSFPTALKTDTQYF.

CDR3 protein: CASSLTGAPETQYF. The CDR3 nucleotides read TGTGCCAGCAGCTTGACAGGGGCCCCAGAGACCCAGTACTTC. The J gene is TRBJ2-5, the V gene TRBV5-6; 7 bases are shared with TRBD1. V shed 1 base, J shed 4 bases, and the junction held 4 bases outside the gene matches. Germline V gene sequence: CDR1 SGHDT, CDR2 YYEEEE. This CDR3 is built from 14 residues.

The chain carries TRBV2 and TRBJ1-3, with 7 bases that match TRBD1. Losses at the gene ends were 7 bases for V and 0 bases for J; bases not matched to a gene: 12. Germline V gene sequence: CDR1 SNHLY, CDR2 FYNNEI. The CDR3 is made up of 17 amino acids. CDR3 sequence reads: CASTHSGTETSGNTIYF. Written as DNA, the CDR3 is TGTGCCAGCACACATTCCGGGACAGAGACCTCTGGAAACACCATATATTTT. Filled out from reference TRBV2 and TRBJ1-3, the complete variable domain reads EPEVTQTPSHQVTQMGQEVILRCVPISNHLYFYWYRQILGQKVEFLVSFYNNEISEKSEIFDDQFSVERPDGSNFTLKIRSTKLEDSAMYFCASTHSGTETSGNTIYFGEGSWLTVV.

J is TRBJ2-1 and V is TRBV4-3; a weak D match, TRBD2 (6 bases). Germline lookup yields CDR1 LGHNA and CDR2 YSLEER. V was clipped by 4 bases and J by 9 bases, with 22 bases between them. This CDR3 spans 16 amino acids. CDR3 protein: CASSLFRDSTPREQFF. The CDR3 region has the DNA TGCGCCAGCAGCCTATTCCGGGACTCGACCCCTCGTGAGCAGTTCTTC.

V usage is TRBV28 and J usage is TRBJ1-6; unclear D gene. CDR1 and CDR2 (germline): MDHEN, SYDVKM. This CDR3 region has 17 residues. Trimming removed 2 bases at V and 0 bases at J, with 11 bases between. The CDR3 spells CASSLPLWSSYNSPLHF. The CDR3 bases are TGTGCCAGCAGTTTACCCCTCTGGAGCTCCTATAATTCACCCCTCCACTTT.

The genes are TRBV19 and TRBJ1-4, with D maybe TRBD1 (6 bases). CDR3 length: 16 amino acids. Trimming took off 6 bases at V and 8 bases at J, with 22 bases between the two ends. Germline-derived CDR1 and CDR2 are LNHDA and SQIVND (reference sequence). This chain's CDR3 is CASRLKVTGQREKLFF. Here the CDR3 DNA reads TGTGCCAGTAGGTTAAAGGTGACAGGTCAGAGGGAAAAACTGTTTTTT.

The CDR3 bases are TGTGCCAGCAGCCTTAGAGGGCTCTCTGGAAACACCATATATTTT. This encodes CASSLRGLSGNTIYF. This sequence joins TRBV11-2 and TRBJ1-3, with no clear D. This CDR3 has 15 amino acids. Trimming removed 5 bases at V and 0 bases at J, with 11 bases between. The V gene's germline CDR1 is SGHAT and CDR2 FQNNGV. The variable domain in full, completed from reference TRBV11-2 and TRBJ1-3, reads EAGVAQSPRYKIIEKRQSVAFWCNPISGHATLYWYQQILGQGPKLLIQFQNNGVVDDSQLPKDRFSAERLKGVDSTLKIQPAKLEDSAVYLCASSLRGLSGNTIYFGEGSWLTVV.

The chain joins TRBV18 to TRBJ2-7, with 16 nucleotides matching TRBD2. The ends lost 6 bases at V and 5 bases at J; junction bases unmatched: 7. The CDR3 loop spans 16 amino acids. Per germline, CDR1 KGHSH and CDR2 LQKENI. This chain's CDR3 is CASSLKGLAGGDEQYF. CDR3 sequence (DNA): TGTGCCAGCTCTCTCAAGGGACTAGCGGGAGGGGACGAGCAGTACTTC. Using reference TRBV18 and TRBJ2-7 for the parts outside the CDR3, the full variable domain is NAGVMQNPRHLVRRRGQEARLRCSPMKGHSHVYWYRQLPEEGLKFMVYLQKENIIDESGMPKERFSAEFPKEGPSILRIQQVVRGDSAAYFCASSLKGLAGGDEQYFGPGTRLTVT.

The gene calls are TRBV5-1 and TRBJ2-3; maybe TRBD2 (6 bases). CDR1 and CDR2 (germline): SGHRS, YFSETQ. There are 15 residues in the CDR3. The V gene lost 4 bases and the J gene lost 2 bases, with 14 bases spanning the gap. DNA for the CDR3: TGCGCCAGCAGCGAGTTAGCGGCACTCACAGATACGCAGTATTTT. Encoded protein: CASSELAALTDTQYF.

This chain uses TRBV27 with TRBJ2-1; 8 bases align to TRBD2. Trimming at V came to 4 bases and at J to 3 bases, leaving 2 bases not matched to a gene. Germline V CDR1 and CDR2: MNHEY, SMNVEV (reference sequence). This CDR3 contains 14 residues. In DNA, the CDR3 is TGTGCCAGCAGTTGGGGACTAGACTACAATGAGCAGTTCTTC. Protein sequence: CASSWGLDYNEQFF.

This chain connects TRBV7-9 to TRBJ2-2, with a possible D match to TRBD2 (5 bases). The CDR3 has 15 amino acids. CDR1 SEHNR and CDR2 FQNEAQ come from the germline V gene (reference sequence). V was clipped by 7 bases and J by 4 bases, with 16 bases between them. CDR3 sequence (DNA): TGTGCCAGCAACTGGGGAGAGGCGGCCACCGGGGAGCTGTTTTTT. Amino acids: CASNWGEAATGELFF.

V gene TRBV28 combines with J gene TRBJ2-7; 13 positions match TRBD2. After removal of 6 bases from V and 6 bases from J, the junction contained 8 bases not matched to a gene. The length of the CDR3 is 15 residues. Per the germline V gene, CDR1 is MDHEN and CDR2 is SYDVKM. CDR3 region: CASSQRTSGSGEQYF. The CDR3 nucleotides read TGTGCCAGCAGCCAACGGACTAGCGGGAGTGGCGAGCAGTACTTC.

This clone was counted once. In DNA, the CDR3 is TGTGCCAGCGGAGGGGTTAACTATGGCTACACCTTC. Its protein is CASGGVNYGYTF. The V gene is TRBV28, the J gene TRBJ1-2; D may be TRBD1 (5 bases). With 8 bases removed from V and 1 base from J, the gap between germline ends came to 8 bases. The CDR3 contains 12 residues. The germline gives CDR1 MDHEN, CDR2 SYDVKM.

This clone was counted a few times. V usage is TRBV18 and J usage is TRBJ1-2, with 9 bases fitting TRBD1. Germline CDR1 reads KGHSH; CDR2 reads LQKENI. J gave up 6 bases and V 4 bases, and 9 bases lay outside the gene matches. CDR3 length equals 15 residues. The CDR3 DNA follows: TGTGCCAGCTCACTCCTCGACAGGGGGGTGGATGGCTACACCTTC. Protein sequence: CASSLLDRGVDGYTF.

The genes are TRBV1 and TRBJ2-2; the DNA was not used to check the table's D call, TRBD2. TRBV1 is annotated as a pseudogene. This CDR3 region has 18 residues. This CDR3 is CTSSQAPSGRVDTGELFF. DNA of the CDR3: TGCACCAGCAGCCAAGCGCCTAGCGGGAGGGTAGACACCGGGGAGCTGTTTTTT.

This chain joins TRBV29-1 and TRBJ2-1; 7 bases fit TRBD2. Per the germline V gene, CDR1 is SQVTM and CDR2 is ANQGSEA. V was clipped by 6 bases and J by 1 base; unmatched bases: 6. The CDR3 totals 14 residues. CDR3: CSVQRGGSYNEQFF. DNA for the CDR3: TGCAGCGTCCAGCGGGGAGGGTCCTACAATGAGCAGTTCTTC.

The chain uses TRBV1 and TRBJ2-1; the table names TRBD2, a call not compared with the DNA. TRBV1 is a pseudogene. The CDR3 is 18 amino acids. CDR3 amino acids: CTSSQDAADLSSYNEQFF. The CDR3 region has the DNA TGCACCAGCAGCCAAGACGCGGCGGATCTTAGCTCCTACAATGAGCAGTTCTTC.

CDR3 sequence reads: CATSRVEYYNEKLFF. The CDR3 nucleotides are TGTGCCACCAGCAGAGTTGAGTATTATAATGAAAAACTGTTTTTT. The V call is TRBV15, the J call TRBJ1-4; D unresolved. Germline CDR1 LNHNV, CDR2 YYDKDF (reference sequence). This CDR3 spans 15 amino acids. V was trimmed by 1 base and J by 4 bases, leaving 10 bases between them.

The chain links TRBV4-2 to TRBJ1-1, with D maybe TRBD1 (6 bases). V lost 4 bases to trimming and J lost 11 bases, with 17 bases between them. CDR1 is LGHNA and CDR2 is YNFKEQ in the germline V gene. There are 13 residues in the CDR3. The CDR3 loop reads CASSPEVRTAAFF. The CDR3 nucleotides are TGTGCCAGCAGCCCCGAAGTTCGGACAGCCGCTTTCTTT.

The chain recombines TRBV19 with TRBJ1-6, with 7 bases aligning to TRBD1. The ends lost 4 bases at V and 9 bases at J; junction bases unmatched: 9. CDR3 length equals 15 residues. Per the germline V gene, CDR1 is LNHDA and CDR2 is SQIVND (reference sequence). The chain's CDR3 is CASSTRGHRGSPLHF. Written as DNA, the CDR3 is TGTGCCAGTAGTACAAGGGGCCACAGGGGTTCACCCCTCCACTTT.

The table lists this clone with a few counts. CDR3 residues: CASSKGDQPQHF. The CDR3 DNA follows: TGTGCCAGTAGTAAAGGGGATCAGCCCCAGCATTTT. This chain joins TRBV19 and TRBJ1-5, with D possibly TRBD1 on 5 matching bases. Between the trimmed V and J ends, which lost 4 bases and 5 bases, there was a span of 6 bases. CDR3 length: 12 residues. Looked up from germline, CDR1 is LNHDA and CDR2 is SQIVND (reference sequence).

As concerns this clone: A read error may account for a junction end that differs from germline. The genes are TRBV4-1 and TRBJ2-6; possible D gene TRBD2, 6 bases. Germline CDR1 MGHRA, CDR2 YSYEKL. CDR3 length: 16 amino acids. The CDR3 is CASSQETGAGANVLTF. The CDR3 DNA sequence: TGTGCCAGCAGCCAAGAAACGGGAGCAGGGGCCAACGTCCTGACTTTC.

This clone was seen just once. The gene calls are TRBV5-6 and TRBJ2-7; D unresolved. The germline CDR1 and CDR2 sequences are SGHDT and YYEEEE. The CDR3 runs 13 residues. Trimming removed 0 bases from V and 2 bases from J, with 6 bases in between. The CDR3 sequence is CASSLGPAYEQYF. The CDR3 DNA is TGTGCCAGCAGCTTGGGGCCCGCCTACGAGCAGTACTTC.

CDR3 bases: TGTGCCAGCAGCTTCGGGGGAGACAGGGGCGTCGGGGAGCTGTTTTTT. Amino acids: CASSFGGDRGVGELFF. The chain links TRBV5-4 to TRBJ2-2, with 8 bases identical to TRBD1. The CDR3 is made up of 16 amino acids. The J segment lost 7 bases and the V segment lost 2 bases, leaving 10 bases of the junction unmatched. Germline-derived CDR1 and CDR2 are SGHNT and YYREEE (reference sequence).

The chain uses TRBV14 and TRBJ2-7; D call uncertain. The CDR3 spans 13 residues. Trimming pared 3 bases from V and 6 bases from J, leaving 12 bases between. Germline loops: CDR1 SGHDN, CDR2 FVKESK. CDR3 region: CASSQTRNGEQYF. DNA of the CDR3: TGTGCCAGCAGCCAGACCAGGAACGGCGAGCAGTACTTC.